This T cell receptor beta chain was obtained from a study of cytomegalovirus exposure and HLA in healthy donors. Study-wide background: Within an early data release were tens of millions of unique TCRs drawn from HLA-typed donors. Study conclusions and caveats: An analysis that came later showed most CMV-associated TCR beta chains appearing HLA-restricted.

Remarks on this clone: Its target is not known.

The PCR employed 60 Vbeta primers together with 13 Jbeta primers. Sequencing used immunoSEQ multiplex PCR; TCRdb keeps in-frame clones, though not all of them. In total, the table holds 50,000 to 60,000 clones. Trimming removed 5 bases from V and 5 bases from J; junction bases left unmatched: 10. The CDR3 consists of 15 residues. Germline V CDR1 and CDR2: MDHEN, SYDVKM. The TCR sequence derives from a male donor in good health and CMV-seronegative. The sample was PBMCs. The J gene is TRBJ2-7, the V gene TRBV28; TRBD1 aligns across 9 bases. This chain's CDR3 is CASSPYGQGFDEQYF. DNA of the CDR3: TGTGCCAGCAGTCCCTATGGACAGGGGTTCGACGAGCAGTACTTC. Based on the CDR3 plus reference TRBV28 and TRBJ2-7, the full variable domain is DVKVTQSSRYLVKRTGEKVFLECVQDMDHENMFWYRQDPGLGLRLIYFSYDVKMKEKGDIPEGYSVSREKKERFSLILESASTNQTSMYLCASSPYGQGFDEQYFGPGTRLTVT.